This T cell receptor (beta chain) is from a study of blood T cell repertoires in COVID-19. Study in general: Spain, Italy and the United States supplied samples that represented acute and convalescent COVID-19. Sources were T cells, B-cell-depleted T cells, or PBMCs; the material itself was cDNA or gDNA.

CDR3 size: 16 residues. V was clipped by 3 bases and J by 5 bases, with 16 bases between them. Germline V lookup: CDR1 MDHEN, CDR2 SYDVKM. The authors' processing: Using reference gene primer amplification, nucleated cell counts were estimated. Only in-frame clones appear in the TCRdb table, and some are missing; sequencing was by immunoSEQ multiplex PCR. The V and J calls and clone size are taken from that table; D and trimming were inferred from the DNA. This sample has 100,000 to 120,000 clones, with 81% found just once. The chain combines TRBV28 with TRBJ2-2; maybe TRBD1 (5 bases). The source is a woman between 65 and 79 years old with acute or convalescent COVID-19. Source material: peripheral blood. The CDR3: CASSLPGQGSTGELFF. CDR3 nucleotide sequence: TGTGCCAGCAGTTTGCCCGGGCAGGGCTCGACCGGGGAGCTGTTTTTT. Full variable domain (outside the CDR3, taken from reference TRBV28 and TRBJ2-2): DVKVTQSSRYLVKRTGEKVFLECVQDMDHENMFWYRQDPGLGLRLIYFSYDVKMKEKGDIPEGYSVSREKKERFSLILESASTNQTSMYLCASSLPGQGSTGELFFGEGSRLTVL.